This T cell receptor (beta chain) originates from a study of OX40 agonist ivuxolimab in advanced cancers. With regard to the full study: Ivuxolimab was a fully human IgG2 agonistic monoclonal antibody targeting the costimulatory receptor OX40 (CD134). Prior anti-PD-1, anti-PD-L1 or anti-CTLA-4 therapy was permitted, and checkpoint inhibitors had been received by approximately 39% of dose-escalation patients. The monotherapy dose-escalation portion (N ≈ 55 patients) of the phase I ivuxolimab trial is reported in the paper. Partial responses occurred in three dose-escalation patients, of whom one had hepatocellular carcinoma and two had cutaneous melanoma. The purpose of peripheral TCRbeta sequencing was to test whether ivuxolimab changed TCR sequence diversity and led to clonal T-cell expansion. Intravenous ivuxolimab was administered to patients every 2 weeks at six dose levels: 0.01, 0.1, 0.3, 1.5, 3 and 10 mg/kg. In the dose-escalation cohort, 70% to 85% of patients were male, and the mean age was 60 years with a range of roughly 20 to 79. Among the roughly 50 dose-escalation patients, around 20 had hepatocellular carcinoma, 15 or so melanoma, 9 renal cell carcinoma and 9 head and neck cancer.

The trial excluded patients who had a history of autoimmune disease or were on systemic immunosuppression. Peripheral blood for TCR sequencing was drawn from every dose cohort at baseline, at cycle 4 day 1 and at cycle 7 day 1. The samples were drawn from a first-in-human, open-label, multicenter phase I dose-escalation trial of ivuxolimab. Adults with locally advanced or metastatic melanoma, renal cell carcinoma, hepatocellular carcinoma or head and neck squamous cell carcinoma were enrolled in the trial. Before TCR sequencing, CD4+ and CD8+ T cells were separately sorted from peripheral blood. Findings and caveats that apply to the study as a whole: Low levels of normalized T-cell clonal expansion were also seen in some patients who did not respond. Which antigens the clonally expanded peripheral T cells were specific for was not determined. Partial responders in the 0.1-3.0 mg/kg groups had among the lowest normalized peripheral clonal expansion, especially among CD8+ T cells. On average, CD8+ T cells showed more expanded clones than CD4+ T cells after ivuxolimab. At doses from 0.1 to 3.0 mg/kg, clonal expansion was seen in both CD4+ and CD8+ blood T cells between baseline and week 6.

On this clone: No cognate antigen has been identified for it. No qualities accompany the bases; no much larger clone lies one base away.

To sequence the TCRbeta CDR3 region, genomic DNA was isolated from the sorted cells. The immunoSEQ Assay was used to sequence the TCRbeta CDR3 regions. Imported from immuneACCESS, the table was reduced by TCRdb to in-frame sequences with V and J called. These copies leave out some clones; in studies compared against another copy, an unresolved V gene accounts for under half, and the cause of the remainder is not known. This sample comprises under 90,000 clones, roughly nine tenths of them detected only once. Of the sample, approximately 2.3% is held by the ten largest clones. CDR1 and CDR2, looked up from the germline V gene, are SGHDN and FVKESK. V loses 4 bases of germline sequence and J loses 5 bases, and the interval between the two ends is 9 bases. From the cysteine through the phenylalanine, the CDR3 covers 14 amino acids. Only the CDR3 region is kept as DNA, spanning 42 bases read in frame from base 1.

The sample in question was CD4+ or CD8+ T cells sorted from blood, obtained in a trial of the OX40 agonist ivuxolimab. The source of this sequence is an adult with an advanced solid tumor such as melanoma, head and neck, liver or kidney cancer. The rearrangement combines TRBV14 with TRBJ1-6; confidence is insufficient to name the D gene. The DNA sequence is TGTGCCAGCAGCCTGGGCCAAAATAATTCACCCCTCCACTTT. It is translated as CASSLGQNNSPLHF.